The 27 T cell receptor beta chains below all came from one sample that was sequenced in a study of shared clonotypes between healthy human individuals (dated by TCRdb to the early 2020s). Libraries were prepared through the immunoSEQ multiplex PCR assay. The clones in this table, taken by TCRdb from immuneACCESS, are in-frame only. Not every clone is retained; where verified, under half of the shortfall comes from an unresolved V gene, and the cause of the rest is unknown. For this sample there are roughly 400,000 clones; about 96% appear just once. The ten largest account for approximately 0.32% of the sample. Specimen: memory CD8+ T cells sorted from blood. The sample's cell subset or site label, in plain terms: CD45RO+ cells pooled with CCR7-negative TemRA cells. These receptors came from a man under 40 in good health.

The chain has TRBV5-4 and TRBJ2-1; D is ambiguous. Per the germline V gene, CDR1 is SGHNT and CDR2 is YYREEE (reference sequence). Trimming took off 5 bases at V and 4 bases at J, with 13 bases between the two ends. The CDR3 has 14 amino acids. The CDR3 DNA follows: TGTGCCAGCAGTTTCTCCCCTGATTACAATGAGCAGTTCTTC. This gives the protein CASSFSPDYNEQFF.

The chain employs TRBV11-2 and TRBJ2-5, with TRBD2 matching 7 bases. This CDR3 region has 17 residues. Germline V lookup: CDR1 SGHAT, CDR2 FQNNGV. V was pared by 0 bases and J by 2 bases, with 9 bases of the junction left unmatched. The CDR3 DNA reads as TGTGCCAGCAGCTTAGATTTTGCAGCGGGAAGGCAAGAGACCCAGTACTTC. Amino acids: CASSLDFAAGRQETQYF.

The chain combines TRBV10-3 with TRBJ2-1; a weak D match, TRBD2 (6 bases). Germline V CDR1 and CDR2: ENHRY, SYGVKD. Trimming took 3 bases from V and 4 from J, leaving 13 bases between them. The CDR3 sequence is 15 residues long. The CDR3 spells CAISDRGKTYNEQFF. The CDR3 DNA reads TGTGCCATCAGTGATCGCGGGAAAACTTACAATGAGCAGTTCTTC.

CDR3 region: CASSQLLTSGRLDEQYF. In DNA form, the CDR3 reads TGTGCCAGCAGCCAACTTCTGACTAGCGGGAGATTAGACGAGCAGTACTTC. This chain links TRBV4-2 with TRBJ2-7; 12 bases line up with TRBD2. The CDR3 consists of 17 residues. Germline trimming cut 2 bases from V and 5 bases from J; bases unmatched to any gene: 10. Germline V CDR1 and CDR2: LGHNA, YNFKEQ.

This chain uses TRBV2 with TRBJ1-1; 7 bases align to TRBD1. V was pared by 1 base and J by 3 bases, with 2 bases of the junction left unmatched. The CDR3 is 14 amino acids. Germline V lookup: CDR1 SNHLY, CDR2 FYNNEI. The CDR3 protein is CASSEEGADTEAFF. DNA for the CDR3: TGTGCCAGCAGTGAAGAGGGGGCCGACACTGAAGCTTTCTTT.

The rearrangement uses TRBV7-6 and TRBJ2-1; 10 bases fit TRBD2. Germline V gene lookup returns CDR1 SGHVS and CDR2 FNYEAQ. V trimming: 2 bases; J trimming: 7 bases; junction bases outside the gene matches: 8. The CDR3 is made up of 16 amino acids. The CDR3 here is CASSLRSSGSRNEQFF. In DNA, the CDR3 is TGTGCCAGCAGCTTACGGTCTAGCGGGAGTAGAAATGAGCAGTTCTTC.

J is TRBJ2-7 and V is TRBV12-5; D remains unclear. The length of the CDR3 is 17 residues. Germline V gene lookup returns CDR1 LGHNT and CDR2 FRNRAP. Trimming took 0 bases from V and 5 from J, leaving 20 bases between them. The CDR3 loop is CASGLVKRPRGANEQYF. CDR3 DNA sequence: TGTGCTAGTGGTTTGGTCAAACGTCCGAGAGGAGCCAACGAGCAGTACTTC.

This rearrangement joins TRBV5-1 to TRBJ2-3, with 10 bases fitting TRBD2. The V gene end was trimmed by 4 bases and the J gene end by 7 bases; junction bases not matched to a gene: 9. This CDR3 has 15 residues. Germline CDR1 SGHRS, CDR2 YFSETQ. CDR3: CASSSTGTSVNTQYF. The CDR3 coding sequence is TGCGCCAGCAGCAGTACCGGGACTAGCGTGAATACGCAGTATTTT.

The chain employs TRBV18 and TRBJ1-5; TRBD1 agrees at 10 bases. The germline V gene has CDR1 KGHSH and CDR2 LQKENI. V lost 3 bases to trimming and J lost 5 bases; unmatched junction nucleotides: 4. The CDR3 spans 15 residues. The chain's CDR3 is CASSPGTGEHQPQHF. CDR3 bases: TGTGCCAGCTCACCTGGGACAGGGGAGCATCAGCCCCAGCATTTT.

V is TRBV6-6 and J is TRBJ1-4, with 7 bases lining up with TRBD1. Germline V lookup: CDR1 MNHNY, CDR2 SVGAGI (reference sequence). The CDR3 contains 16 residues. V was pared by 1 base and J by 0 bases, with 2 bases of the junction left unmatched. The chain's CDR3 is CASSYWQGATNEKLFF. In nucleotides, the CDR3 is TGTGCCAGCAGTTACTGGCAGGGGGCAACTAATGAAAAACTGTTTTTT.

The V gene is TRBV7-9, the J gene TRBJ1-5, with 7 nucleotides matching TRBD1. The CDR3 spans 14 residues. V lost 8 bases to trimming and J lost 5 bases; unmatched junction nucleotides: 9. The V gene's germline CDR1 is SEHNR and CDR2 FQNEAQ (reference sequence). CDR3 region: CASQGVSEDQPQHF. The CDR3 DNA follows: TGTGCCAGCCAGGGGGTCTCGGAAGATCAGCCCCAGCATTTT.

The chain uses TRBV7-8 and TRBJ2-3; the D gene is possibly TRBD1 (5 bases). Germline CDR1 and CDR2: SGHVS and FQNEAQ. The germline V and J ends were trimmed by 7 bases and 2 bases, with 22 bases remaining between them. This CDR3 has 17 residues. The CDR3 nucleotides are TGTGCCAGCACCTCACCGTGGGCAGGGCCCCCCACAGATACGCAGTATTTT. Its translation is CASTSPWAGPPTDTQYF.

The V call is TRBV6-6, the J call TRBJ2-7; D is uncertain. V lost 2 bases and J lost 7, with 12 bases in between. There are 13 residues in the CDR3. From germline, CDR1 is MNHNY and CDR2 SVGAGI (reference sequence). The DNA for the CDR3 is TGTGCCAGCAGTTACGGCCTGTCGGGTGAGCAGTACTTC. Translation gives CASSYGLSGEQYF.

The chain carries TRBV19 and TRBJ2-7, with 8 bases aligning to TRBD1. Looked up from germline, CDR1 is LNHDA and CDR2 is SQIVND (reference sequence). The trim removed 4 bases at V and 3 bases at J, leaving 2 bases unmatched. The CDR3 covers 13 residues. The CDR3: CASSSRGRYEQYF. The CDR3 DNA follows: TGTGCCAGTAGTAGCAGGGGGCGCTACGAGCAGTACTTC. The whole variable domain, remainder taken from reference TRBV19 and TRBJ2-7, is DGGITQSPKYLFRKEGQNVTLSCEQNLNHDAMYWYRQDPGQGLRLIYYSQIVNDFQKGDIAEGYSVSREKKESFPLTVTSAQKNPTAFYLCASSSRGRYEQYFGPGTRLTVT.

This clone was seen only once. J is TRBJ2-1 and V is TRBV4-1; the D call may be TRBD1 or TRBD2 (6 bases each). Trimming removed 4 bases at V and 1 base at J, with 11 bases between. The V gene's germline CDR1 is MGHRA and CDR2 YSYEKL. The CDR3 has 15 amino acids. The CDR3 reads CASSRRGTSYNEQFF. The CDR3 DNA reads TGCGCCAGCAGCCGGAGGGGGACTTCCTACAATGAGCAGTTCTTC.

The gene calls are TRBV11-2 and TRBJ2-2; 10 nucleotides line up with TRBD1. The CDR3 runs to 16 residues. Germline V lookup: CDR1 SGHAT, CDR2 FQNNGV. Losses at the gene ends were 5 bases for V and 1 base for J; bases not matched to a gene: 4. The CDR3 DNA reads TGTGCCAGCAGCGCCAGGACAGGGGGGAACACCGGGGAGCTGTTTTTT. The encoded protein is CASSARTGGNTGELFF.

The chain is built from TRBV5-1 and TRBJ1-4, with D maybe TRBD1 (6 bases). The CDR3 is 16 residues long. The germline gives CDR1 SGHRS, CDR2 YFSETQ. V shed 9 bases and J shed 0 bases, with 18 bases lying between them. CDR3 sequence reads: CATSKGDATTNEKLFF. CDR3 nucleotides: TGCGCCACCTCGAAGGGGGACGCCACAACTAATGAAAAACTGTTTTTT.

Only one count was recorded for this clone. The chain employs TRBV28 and TRBJ2-4; no firm D call. Germline values: CDR1 MDHEN, CDR2 SYDVKM. Trimming shortened V by 5 bases and J by 0 bases, and 17 bases separated the two germline ends. This CDR3 is 17 amino acids long. The CDR3 loop is CASSPASTLLAKNIQYF. The CDR3 DNA follows: TGTGCCAGCAGTCCTGCCTCAACGTTGCTAGCCAAAAACATTCAGTACTTC.

This clone was observed once. The rearrangement joins TRBV28 to TRBJ1-2, with TRBD1 matching 7 bases. From germline, CDR1 is MDHEN and CDR2 SYDVKM. The V gene end was trimmed by 2 bases and the J gene end by 5 bases; junction bases not matched to a gene: 5. This CDR3 is built from 14 residues. The CDR3, as DNA: TGTGCCAGCAGTTTAGCGGACAGGTTATATGGCTACACCTTC. It codes for CASSLADRLYGYTF.

The J gene is TRBJ2-7, the V gene TRBV6-6; the match to TRBD1 covers 9 bases. The trim removed 3 bases at V and 1 base at J, leaving 4 bases unmatched. This CDR3 comprises 15 residues. Germline values: CDR1 MNHNY, CDR2 SVGAGI (reference sequence). This chain's CDR3 is CASSYPGQGSYEQYF. For the CDR3, the DNA is TGTGCCAGCAGTTATCCGGGACAGGGTTCCTACGAGCAGTACTTC.

The CDR3 is CASSFPDRVHEQYF. DNA for the CDR3: TGTGCCAGCAGTTTTCCGGACAGGGTCCACGAGCAGTACTTC. The chain carries TRBV27 and TRBJ2-7; 8 nucleotides line up with TRBD1. There are 14 residues in the CDR3. The ends lost 3 bases at V and 5 bases at J; junction bases unmatched: 6. Per the germline V gene, CDR1 is MNHEY and CDR2 is SMNVEV (reference sequence).

CDR3 sequence: CASSFGGARTQYF. The CDR3 bases are TGTGCCAGCAGTTTCGGCGGGGCCCGGACCCAGTACTTC. This sequence joins TRBV28 and TRBJ2-5, with D maybe TRBD2 (6 bases). The length of the CDR3 is 13 residues. Germline loops: CDR1 MDHEN, CDR2 SYDVKM. V was cut by 3 bases and J by 7 bases, with 12 bases left in between.

The V and J genes are TRBV14 and TRBJ2-2, with TRBD1 matching over 8 bases. Germline V gives CDR1 SGHDN, CDR2 FVKESK. This CDR3 is 14 amino acids long. Losses at the gene ends were 2 bases for V and 4 bases for J; bases not matched to a gene: 0. CDR3 protein: CASSQTGGTGELFF. In DNA, the CDR3 is TGTGCCAGCAGCCAAACAGGGGGCACCGGGGAGCTGTTTTTT.

This clone was counted a few times. The CDR3, as DNA: TGCAGTGCTAGAGGCCAGGAAAAACTGTTTTTT. Its translation: CSARGQEKLFF. The chain is built from TRBV20-1 and TRBJ1-4; D ambiguous. Trimming took off 1 base at V and 8 bases at J, with 5 bases between the two ends. CDR3 length: 11 residues. Germline lookup yields CDR1 DFQATT and CDR2 SNEGSKA (reference sequence).

The chain joins TRBV11-2 to TRBJ2-7; D perhaps matches TRBD1 (5 bases). Germline assignment: CDR1 SGHAT and CDR2 FQNNGV. The CDR3 consists of 15 residues. V was shortened by 2 bases and J by 5 bases, with 16 bases between the two germline ends. The CDR3 bases are TGTGCCAGCAGCTTATGGAAATCCAGGGTCCACGAGCAGTACTTC. It is translated as CASSLWKSRVHEQYF.

This sequence joins TRBV2 and TRBJ2-1; 10 bases align to TRBD2. Germline trimming cut 6 bases from V and 6 bases from J; bases unmatched to any gene: 8. CDR1 and CDR2 (germline): SNHLY, FYNNEI. This CDR3 is 15 amino acids long. In DNA form, the CDR3 reads TGTGCCAGCAGCGTTCTAGCGGGAGCTCGCAATGAGCAGTTCTTC. Translated, it gives CASSVLAGARNEQFF.

In this sample, this clone turned up once. J is TRBJ1-3 and V is TRBV11-2; D remains unclear. The V gene's germline CDR1 is SGHAT and CDR2 FQNNGV. The CDR3 runs to 14 residues. Between the trimmed V and J ends, which lost 1 base and 2 bases, there was a span of 6 bases. The CDR3 loop is CASSLALTGNTIYF. CDR3 DNA sequence: TGTGCCAGCAGCTTAGCTCTAACTGGAAACACCATATATTTT. Variable domain in full (rest from reference TRBV11-2 and TRBJ1-3): EAGVAQSPRYKIIEKRQSVAFWCNPISGHATLYWYQQILGQGPKLLIQFQNNGVVDDSQLPKDRFSAERLKGVDSTLKIQPAKLEDSAVYLCASSLALTGNTIYFGEGSWLTVV.